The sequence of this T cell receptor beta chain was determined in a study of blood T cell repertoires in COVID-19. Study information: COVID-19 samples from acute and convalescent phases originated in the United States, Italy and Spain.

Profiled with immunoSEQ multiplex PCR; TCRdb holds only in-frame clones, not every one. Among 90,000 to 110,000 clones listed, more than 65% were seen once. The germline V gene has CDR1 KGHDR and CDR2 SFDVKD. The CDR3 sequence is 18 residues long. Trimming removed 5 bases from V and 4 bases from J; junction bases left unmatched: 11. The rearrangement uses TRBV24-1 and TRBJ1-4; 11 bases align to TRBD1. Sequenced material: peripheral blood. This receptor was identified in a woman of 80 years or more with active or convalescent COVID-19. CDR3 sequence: CATSVTGQGAPDNEKLFF. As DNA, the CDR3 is TGTGCCACCAGTGTTACCGGACAGGGGGCGCCTGATAATGAAAAACTGTTTTTT.